These 27 T cell receptor beta chains came from one sample sequenced in a study of T cell responses to AZD1222 COVID-19 vaccine. Some clones are missing from TCRdb's copy, which holds only in-frame ones; the method was immunoSEQ multiplex PCR. The sample includes 40,000 to 45,000 clones, 80% of them seen just once. This specimen consisted of peripheral blood, obtained on day 0 of AZD1222 vaccination. The source is an adult in good health.

CDR3 residues: CSAIVQGAGKLFF. In nucleotides, the CDR3 is TGCAGCGCCATAGTACAGGGGGCGGGAAAACTGTTTTTT. The chain recombines TRBV29-1 with TRBJ1-4; 9 nucleotides match TRBD1. Germline trimming cut 7 bases from V and 10 bases from J; bases unmatched to any gene: 10. CDR3 length equals 13 residues. Germline values: CDR1 SQVTM, CDR2 ANQGSEA.

J is TRBJ2-1 and V is TRBV7-9, with 10 positions matching TRBD2. J was trimmed by 7 bases and V by 3 bases; bases with no gene match: 6. The CDR3 spans 15 residues. Germline V gives CDR1 SEHNR, CDR2 FQNEAQ (reference sequence). The CDR3 region has the DNA TGTGCCAGCAGCTTCAGCGGGGGGGCCGGAAATGAGCAGTTCTTC. Translation gives CASSFSGGAGNEQFF.

This clone was observed a handful of times. This sequence joins TRBV19 and TRBJ2-3; a possible D gene is TRBD2 (6 bases). This CDR3 is built from 12 residues. Germline values: CDR1 LNHDA, CDR2 SQIVND (reference sequence). V shed 7 bases and J shed 5 bases, with 10 bases lying between them. CDR3 region: CASNQGGDTQYF. The CDR3 nucleotides read TGTGCCAGTAATCAGGGAGGAGATACGCAGTATTTT.

This sequence joins TRBV19 and TRBJ1-2; D not resolved. Trimming pared 7 bases from V and 2 bases from J, leaving 8 bases between. The CDR3 spans 12 residues. Germline values: CDR1 LNHDA, CDR2 SQIVND (reference sequence). This CDR3 is CASNSLNYGYTF. In nucleotides, the CDR3 is TGTGCCAGTAACAGCCTCAACTATGGCTACACCTTC. The full variable domain, completed using reference TRBV19 and TRBJ1-2, is DGGITQSPKYLFRKEGQNVTLSCEQNLNHDAMYWYRQDPGQGLRLIYYSQIVNDFQKGDIAEGYSVSREKKESFPLTVTSAQKNPTAFYLCASNSLNYGYTFGSGTRLTVV.

The chain recombines TRBV9 with TRBJ1-2; D is undetermined. Germline V lookup: CDR1 SGDLS, CDR2 YYNGEE. Trimming took 0 bases from V and 5 from J, leaving 20 bases between them. The length of the CDR3 is 17 residues. The CDR3 reads CASSVEAGQISWYGYTF. Here the CDR3 DNA reads TGTGCCAGCAGCGTAGAGGCAGGCCAAATCTCATGGTATGGCTACACCTTC.

The J gene is TRBJ1-2, the V gene TRBV30; D might be TRBD1 (5 bases). Trimming removed 2 bases at V and 8 bases at J, with 15 bases between. CDR3 length equals 13 residues. The V gene's germline CDR1 is GTSNPN and CDR2 SVGIG (reference sequence). Here the CDR3 reads CAWSLGLRRGYTF. In nucleotides, the CDR3 is TGTGCCTGGAGTCTGGGACTCCGGAGGGGCTACACCTTC. The whole variable domain, remainder taken from reference TRBV30 and TRBJ1-2, is SQTIHQWPATLVQPVGSPLSLECTVEGTSNPNLYWYRQAAGRGLQLLFYSVGIGQISSEVPQNLSASRPQDRQFILSSKKLLLSDSGFYLCAWSLGLRRGYTFGSGTRLTVV.

The chain links TRBV5-1 to TRBJ2-3; D might be TRBD2 (6 bases). Germline V gene sequence: CDR1 SGHRS, CDR2 YFSETQ. This CDR3 is 18 amino acids long. V lost 2 bases and J 1 base, leaving 20 bases between the germline ends. The CDR3 sequence: CASSFLPGASGGTDTQYF. The CDR3 DNA reads TGCGCCAGCAGCTTCCTACCGGGAGCTAGTGGGGGCACAGATACGCAGTATTTT.

Only a few counts were recorded for this clone. The chain is built from TRBV4-3 and TRBJ2-1; 10 positions match TRBD2. The trim removed 0 bases at V and 3 bases at J, leaving 8 bases unmatched. The CDR3 spans 18 residues. From germline, CDR1 is LGHNA and CDR2 YSLEER. CDR3 DNA sequence: TGCGCCAGCAGCCAAGATGAGGCTAGCGGGGGATACTACAATGAGCAGTTCTTC. Translating it yields CASSQDEASGGYYNEQFF.

This clone occurred once. V is TRBV12-1 and J is TRBJ1-5; the table calls TRBD1, which could not be checked here. TRBV12-1 is tagged as a pseudogene. The CDR3 runs 17 residues. In DNA, the CDR3 is TGTGCCAGCAGCTTCCGGGACAGGGCTGGGCGTTCGCAGCCCCAGCATTTT. It is translated as CASSFRDRAGRSQPQHF.

This sequence joins TRBV5-6 and TRBJ1-2; D uncertain. The germline V gene has CDR1 SGHDT and CDR2 YYEEEE. The CDR3 covers 13 residues. Trimming removed 0 bases from V and 4 bases from J, with 7 bases in between. CDR3 protein: CASSLVLGYGYTF. In nucleotides, the CDR3 is TGTGCCAGCAGCTTGGTGCTGGGCTATGGCTACACCTTC.

This clone was recorded only once. The chain couples TRBV6-1 to TRBJ1-1; tentatively, D is TRBD1 (6 bases). CDR3 size: 16 residues. Trimming removed 3 bases at V and 1 base at J, with 15 bases between. Germline lookup yields CDR1 MNHNS and CDR2 SASEGT. CDR3 DNA: TGTGCCAGCAGTGACCTTAGGGGGAGGGGGAACACTGAAGCTTTCTTT. Residues: CASSDLRGRGNTEAFF.

This clone is labeled medium-sized. The chain has TRBV21-1 and TRBJ1-6; the listed D gene, TRBD1, was not tested against the DNA. TRBV21-1 is flagged as a pseudogene. This CDR3 region has 16 residues. The CDR3: CASSKALHRGDSPLHF. In DNA, the CDR3 is TGTGCCAGCAGCAAAGCTCTGCACAGGGGGGATTCACCCCTCCACTTT.

The chain employs TRBV18 and TRBJ1-2; 7 positions agree with TRBD1. The CDR3 is 14 amino acids. The ends lost 3 bases at V and 4 bases at J; junction bases unmatched: 5. Germline V CDR1 and CDR2: KGHSH, LQKENI. The chain's CDR3 is CASSPSGTVYGYTF. The CDR3 DNA is TGTGCCAGCTCACCGTCCGGGACAGTCTATGGCTACACCTTC.

With regard to this clone: Other nucleotide sequences from this sample produce the same CDR3. This chain uses TRBV7-8 with TRBJ1-1, with 7 nucleotides matching TRBD1. Germline V CDR1 and CDR2: SGHVS, FQNEAQ. The CDR3 consists of 14 residues. With 4 bases clipped from V and 4 bases from J, the junction kept 6 bases outside the gene matches. Here the CDR3 DNA reads TGTGCCAGCAGCTCCGGGACAGTGGGCACTGAAGCTTTCTTT. It specifies CASSSGTVGTEAFF.

J is TRBJ2-7 and V is TRBV14, with D hard to call. The CDR3 has 14 amino acids. Germline V gene lookup returns CDR1 SGHDN and CDR2 FVKESK. V was pared by 8 bases and J by 5 bases, with 19 bases between. The CDR3, as DNA: TGTGCCAGCGGGATCGGGCAGGCCGTCAACGAGCAGTACTTC. This encodes CASGIGQAVNEQYF.

This clone has just one count. The chain couples TRBV5-5 to TRBJ1-3; D is ambiguous. The CDR3 has 15 amino acids. Germline CDR1 and CDR2: SGHKS and YYEKEE (reference sequence). The V end lost 5 bases, the J end lost 3 bases, and 15 bases lay between the germline ends. The CDR3 sequence: CASRQTLILGNTIYF. The CDR3 nucleotides are TGTGCCAGCAGACAAACTCTGATCCTTGGAAACACCATATATTTT.

The chain has TRBV6-5 and TRBJ1-5; 10 bases map to TRBD1. The J segment lost 6 bases and the V segment lost 4 bases, leaving 9 bases of the junction unmatched. This CDR3 spans 16 amino acids. Germline V CDR1 and CDR2: MNHEY, SVGAGI. The CDR3 coding sequence is TGTGCCAGCAGTTCGAGTTCGACAGGGGGCTTTCAGCCCCAGCATTTT. This translates into CASSSSSTGGFQPQHF.

The chain joins TRBV10-3 to TRBJ1-6; D is unresolved. The CDR3 is 13 residues long. The germline V gene has CDR1 ENHRY and CDR2 SYGVKD. Deletions cut 2 bases from V and 7 bases from J, with 6 bases between. The CDR3 DNA is TGTGCCATCAGTGAGGAATGGAATTCACCCCTCCACTTT. It is translated as CAISEEWNSPLHF.

J is TRBJ2-7 and V is TRBV5-5; possibly TRBD1 or TRBD2 for D (5 bases each). The CDR3 is 13 amino acids. Germline V gene sequence: CDR1 SGHKS, CDR2 YYEKEE (reference sequence). Trimming cost V 4 bases and J 5 bases, with 13 bases left between them. CDR3 nucleotide sequence: TGTGCCAGCAGCCTCGGACTGGGGGACGAGCAGTACTTC. Its protein product is CASSLGLGDEQYF.

CDR3 loop: CASSFERNTEAFF. In DNA form, the CDR3 reads TGTGCCAGCAGCTTCGAAAGGAACACTGAAGCTTTCTTT. V is TRBV7-2 and J is TRBJ1-1; D gene ambiguous. CDR1 SGHTA and CDR2 FQGNSA come from the germline V gene. The CDR3 runs 13 residues. V was clipped by 3 bases and J by 1 base, with 6 bases between them. Variable domain in full (rest from reference TRBV7-2 and TRBJ1-1): GAGVSQSPSNKVTEKGKDVELRCDPISGHTALYWYRQSLGQGLEFLIYFQGNSAPDKSGLPSDRFSAERTGGSVSTLTIQRTQQEDSAVYLCASSFERNTEAFFGQGTRLTVV.

V and J are TRBV6-5 and TRBJ1-5, with 8 positions matching TRBD1. The CDR3 has 13 residues. Per germline, CDR1 MNHEY and CDR2 SVGAGI. V lost 7 bases and J lost 6; bases outside the gene matches: 5. CDR3 nucleotides: TGTGCCAGCACCTCAGGGGGCACTCAGCCCCAGCATTTT. This gives the protein CASTSGGTQPQHF.

For the CDR3, the DNA is TGCGCCAGCACCCAAAAGGGCCCCAAAAACATTCAGTACTTC. This translates into CASTQKGPKNIQYF. The chain has TRBV10-1 and TRBJ2-4; unclear D gene. Germline V gene sequence: CDR1 WNHNN, CDR2 SYGVQD (reference sequence). Trimming pared 7 bases from V and 2 bases from J, leaving 12 bases between. CDR3 length: 14 amino acids.

The chain links TRBV7-3 to TRBJ2-1; D gene ambiguous. Germline lookup yields CDR1 SGHTA and CDR2 FQGTGA. There are 15 residues in the CDR3. The V gene lost 3 bases and the J gene lost 0 bases, with 9 bases spanning the gap. DNA for the CDR3: TGTGCCAGCAGCTTCTCAGAAAGCTCCTACAATGAGCAGTTCTTC. Translated, it gives CASSFSESSYNEQFF.

The CDR3 is CASSFGGGRFRNTEAFF. Here the CDR3 DNA reads TGTGCCAGCAGCTTCGGGGGGGGAAGGTTCAGGAACACTGAAGCTTTCTTT. The rearrangement joins TRBV6-2 or TRBV6-3 to TRBJ1-1; D may be TRBD1 (5 bases). The CDR3 contains 17 residues. V was shortened by 6 bases and J by 1 base, with 21 bases between the two germline ends. Germline-derived CDR1 and CDR2 are MNHEY and SVGEGT.

The chain carries TRBV14 and TRBJ2-3, with 13 bases fitting TRBD2. Trimming took 4 bases from V and 5 from J; bases not matched to a gene: 6. CDR3 length: 16 amino acids. Germline V CDR1 and CDR2: SGHDN, FVKESK. CDR3 sequence (DNA): TGTGCCAGCAGCCTAGGGACTAGCGGGGTGAGAGATACGCAGTATTTT. This translates into CASSLGTSGVRDTQYF.

V is TRBV6-5 and J is TRBJ1-4, with TRBD1 identical over 10 bases. CDR3 length: 15 amino acids. Germline CDR1 MNHEY, CDR2 SVGAGI. J lost 6 bases, V lost 2 bases, and 3 bases had no gene match. This CDR3 reads CASSYGGTGDEKLFF. The CDR3, as DNA: TGTGCCAGCAGTTACGGGGGGACAGGGGATGAAAAACTGTTTTTT.

This chain uses TRBV19 with TRBJ1-5, with D maybe TRBD1 (5 bases). CDR1 is LNHDA, CDR2 SQIVND, per germline (reference sequence). V gave up 3 bases and J gave up 7 bases, with 13 bases separating them. The CDR3 has 14 amino acids. The chain's CDR3 is CASSIIGARQPQHF. CDR3 nucleotides: TGTGCCAGTAGTATTATCGGGGCCCGGCAGCCCCAGCATTTT.